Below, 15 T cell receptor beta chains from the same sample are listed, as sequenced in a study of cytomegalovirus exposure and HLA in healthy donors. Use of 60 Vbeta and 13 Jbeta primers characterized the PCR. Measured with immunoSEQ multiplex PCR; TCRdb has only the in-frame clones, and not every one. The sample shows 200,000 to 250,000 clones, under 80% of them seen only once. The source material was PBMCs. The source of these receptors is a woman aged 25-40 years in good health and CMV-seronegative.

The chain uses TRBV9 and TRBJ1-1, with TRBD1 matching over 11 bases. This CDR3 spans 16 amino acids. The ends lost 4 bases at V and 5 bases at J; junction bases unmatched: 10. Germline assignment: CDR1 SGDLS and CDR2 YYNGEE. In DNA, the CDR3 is TGTGCCAGCAGCACAGGGGACAGGGGGATTCAAACTGAAGCTTTCTTT. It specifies CASSTGDRGIQTEAFF. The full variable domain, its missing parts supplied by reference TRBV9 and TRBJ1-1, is DSGVTQTPKHLITATGQRVTLRCSPRSGDLSVYWYQQSLDQGLQFLIQYYNGEERAKGNILERFSAQQFPDLHSELNLSSLELGDSALYFCASSTGDRGIQTEAFFGQGTRLTVV.

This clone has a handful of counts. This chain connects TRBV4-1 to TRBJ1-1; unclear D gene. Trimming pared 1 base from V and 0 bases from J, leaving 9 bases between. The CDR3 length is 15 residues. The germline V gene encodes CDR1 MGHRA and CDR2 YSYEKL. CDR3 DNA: TGCGCCAGCAGCCAAGTATCCGGGATGAACACTGAAGCTTTCTTT. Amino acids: CASSQVSGMNTEAFF.

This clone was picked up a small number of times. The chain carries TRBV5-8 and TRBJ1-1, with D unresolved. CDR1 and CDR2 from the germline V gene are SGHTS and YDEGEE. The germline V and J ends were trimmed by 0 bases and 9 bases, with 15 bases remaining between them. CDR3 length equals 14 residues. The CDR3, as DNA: TGTGCCAGCAGCTTGGTACAGCCCCCAACCAAAGCTTTCTTT. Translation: CASSLVQPPTKAFF. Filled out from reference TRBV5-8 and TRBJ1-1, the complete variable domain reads EAGVTQSPTHLIKTRGQQATLRCSPISGHTSVYWYQQALGLGLQFLLWYDEGEERNRGNFPPRFSGRQFPNYSSELNVNALELEDSALYLCASSLVQPPTKAFFGQGTRLTVV.

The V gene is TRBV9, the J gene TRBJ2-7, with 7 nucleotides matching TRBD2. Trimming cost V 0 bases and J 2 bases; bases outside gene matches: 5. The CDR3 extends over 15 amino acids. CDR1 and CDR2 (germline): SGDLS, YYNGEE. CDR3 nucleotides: TGTGCCAGCAGCGTAGAGGCGGGAGAGACCTACGAGCAGTACTTC. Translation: CASSVEAGETYEQYF.

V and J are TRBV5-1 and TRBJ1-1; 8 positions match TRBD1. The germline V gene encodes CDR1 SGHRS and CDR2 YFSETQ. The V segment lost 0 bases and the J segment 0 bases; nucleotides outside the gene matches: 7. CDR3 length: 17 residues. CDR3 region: CASSLAGDRRMNTEAFF. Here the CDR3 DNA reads TGCGCCAGCAGCTTGGCGGGGGACAGGAGGATGAACACTGAAGCTTTCTTT.

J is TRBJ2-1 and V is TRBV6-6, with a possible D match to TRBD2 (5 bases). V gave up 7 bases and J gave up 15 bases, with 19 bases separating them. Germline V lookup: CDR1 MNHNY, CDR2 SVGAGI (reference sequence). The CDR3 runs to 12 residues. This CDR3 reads CASTMAEVSRFF. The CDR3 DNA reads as TGTGCCAGCACCATGGCGGAGGTATCGCGGTTCTTC.

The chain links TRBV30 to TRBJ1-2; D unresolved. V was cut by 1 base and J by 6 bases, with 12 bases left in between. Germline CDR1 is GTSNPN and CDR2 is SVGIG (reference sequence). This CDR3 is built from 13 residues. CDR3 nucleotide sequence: TGTGCCTGGAGTGGTTCCGGGGTAGATGGCTACACCTTC. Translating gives CAWSGSGVDGYTF.

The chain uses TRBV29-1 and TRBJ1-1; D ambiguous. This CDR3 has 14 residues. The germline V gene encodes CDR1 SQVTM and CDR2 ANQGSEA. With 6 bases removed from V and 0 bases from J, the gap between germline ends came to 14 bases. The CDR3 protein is CSVSKEPLNTEAFF. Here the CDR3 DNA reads TGCAGCGTAAGTAAAGAGCCCTTGAACACTGAAGCTTTCTTT.

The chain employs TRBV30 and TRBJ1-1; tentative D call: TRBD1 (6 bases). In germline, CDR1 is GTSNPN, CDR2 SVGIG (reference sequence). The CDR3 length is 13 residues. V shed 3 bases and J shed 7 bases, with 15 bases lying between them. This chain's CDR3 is CAWSPTGRSEAFF. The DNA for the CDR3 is TGTGCCTGGAGCCCAACAGGGCGGAGTGAAGCTTTCTTT.

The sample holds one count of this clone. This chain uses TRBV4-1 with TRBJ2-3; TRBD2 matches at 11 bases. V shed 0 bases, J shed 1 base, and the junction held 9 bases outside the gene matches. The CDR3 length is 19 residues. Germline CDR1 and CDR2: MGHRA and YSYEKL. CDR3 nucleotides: TGCGCCAGCAGCCAAGATCGTGGTAGCGGGAGGGCCGGCACAGATACGCAGTATTTT. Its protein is CASSQDRGSGRAGTDTQYF.

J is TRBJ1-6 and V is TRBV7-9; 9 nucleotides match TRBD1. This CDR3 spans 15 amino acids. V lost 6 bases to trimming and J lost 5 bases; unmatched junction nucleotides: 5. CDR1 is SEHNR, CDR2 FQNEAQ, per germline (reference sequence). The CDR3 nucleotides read TGTGCCAGCAGTTCTCGACAGGGGGATAATTCACCCCTCCACTTT. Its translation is CASSSRQGDNSPLHF.

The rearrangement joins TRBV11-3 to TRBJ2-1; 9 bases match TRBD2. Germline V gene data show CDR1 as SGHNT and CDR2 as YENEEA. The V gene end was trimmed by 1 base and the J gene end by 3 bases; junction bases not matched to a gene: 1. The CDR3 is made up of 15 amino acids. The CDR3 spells CASSLVSGGYNEQFF. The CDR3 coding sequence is TGTGCCAGCAGCTTAGTTAGCGGGGGCTACAATGAGCAGTTCTTC.

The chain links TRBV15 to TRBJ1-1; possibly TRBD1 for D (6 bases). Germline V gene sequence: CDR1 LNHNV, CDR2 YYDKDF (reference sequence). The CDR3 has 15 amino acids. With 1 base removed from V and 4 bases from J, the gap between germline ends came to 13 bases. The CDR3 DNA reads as TGTGCCACCAGCAGAGTACGGGGGGCGTCCACTGAAGCTTTCTTT. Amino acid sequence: CATSRVRGASTEAFF.

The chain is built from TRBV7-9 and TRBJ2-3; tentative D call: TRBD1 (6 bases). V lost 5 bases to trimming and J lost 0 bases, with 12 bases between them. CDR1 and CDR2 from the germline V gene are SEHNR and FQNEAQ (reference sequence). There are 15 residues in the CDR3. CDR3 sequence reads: CASSPVGHSTDTQYF. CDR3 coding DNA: TGTGCCAGCAGCCCCGTGGGACACAGCACAGATACGCAGTATTTT.

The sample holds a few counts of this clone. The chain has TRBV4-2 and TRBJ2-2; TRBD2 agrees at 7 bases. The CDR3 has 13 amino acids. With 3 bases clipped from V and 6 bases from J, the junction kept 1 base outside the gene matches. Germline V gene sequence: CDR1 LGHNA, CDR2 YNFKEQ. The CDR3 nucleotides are TGTGCCAGCAGCCACACTAGCGCCGGGGAGCTGTTTTTT. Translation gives CASSHTSAGELFF.